The sequence of this T cell receptor (beta chain) was determined in a study of post-analysis software for immune sequencing data. The overall study: The disease courses spanned relapsing-remitting, secondary progressive and progressive-relapsing forms of multiple sclerosis. Notes on the study in general: Comparison with controls showed significantly lower normalized Chao1 diversity in multiple sclerosis patients.

On this clonotype itself: Its antigen is as yet unknown.

The library was made from cDNA and included unique molecular identifiers. Once roughly 1 to 10 million T cells were used, roughly 0.5 million cDNA molecules resulted. TCRdb re-called the PCR reads with MiXCR, one entry per CDR3 protein. The data show hundreds of thousands of distinct CDR3 sequences, with roughly 45% seen just once and 9.5% to 13% held by the top ten. The sequence derives from a girl between 10 and 17 years old with multiple sclerosis. Sequences were obtained from blood.

The chain's CDR3 is CASRPHNTDTQYF. The CDR3, as DNA: TGTGCCAGCAGACCTCACAACACAGATACGCAGTATTTT. V usage is TRBV6-5 and J usage is TRBJ2-3; no firm D call. Per the germline V gene, CDR1 is MNHEY and CDR2 is SVGAGI. V was pared by 6 bases and J by 2 bases, with 9 bases between. This CDR3 has 13 residues.